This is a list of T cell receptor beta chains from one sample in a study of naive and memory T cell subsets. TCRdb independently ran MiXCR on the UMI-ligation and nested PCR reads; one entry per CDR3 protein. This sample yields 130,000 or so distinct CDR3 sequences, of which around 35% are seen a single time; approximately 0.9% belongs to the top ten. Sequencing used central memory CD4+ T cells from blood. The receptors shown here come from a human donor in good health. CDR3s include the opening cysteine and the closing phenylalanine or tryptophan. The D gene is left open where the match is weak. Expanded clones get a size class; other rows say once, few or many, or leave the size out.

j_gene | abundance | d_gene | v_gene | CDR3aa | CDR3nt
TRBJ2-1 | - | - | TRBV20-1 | CSANPGTANHEQFF | TGCAGTGCGAACCCCGGGACGGCTAACCATGAGCAGTTCTTC
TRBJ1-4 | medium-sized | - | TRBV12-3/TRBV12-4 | CASTVGAGGEKLFF | TGTGCCAGCACGGTCGGGGCCGGCGGTGAAAAACTGTTTTTT
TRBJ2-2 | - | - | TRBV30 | CAWSRKGEGTGELFF | TGTGCCTGGAGTCGGAAGGGGGAAGGGACCGGGGAGCTGTTTTTT
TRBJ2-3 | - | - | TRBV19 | CASSVSGSTDTQYF | TGTGCCAGTAGTGTCTCCGGGAGCACAGATACGCAGTATTTT
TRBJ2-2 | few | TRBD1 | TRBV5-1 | CASSPRDRGRPGELFF | TGCGCCAGCAGCCCCCGGGACAGGGGGCGCCCCGGGGAGCTGTTTTTT
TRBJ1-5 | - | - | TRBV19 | CASSSTGNTYSNQPQHF | TGTGCCAGTAGTTCAACAGGGAATACTTATAGCAATCAGCCCCAGCATTTT
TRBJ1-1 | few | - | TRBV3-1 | CASTRGGRAEAFF | TGTGCCAGCACCCGAGGAGGTCGGGCTGAAGCTTTCTTT
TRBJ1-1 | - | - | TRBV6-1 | CASGRVYDTEAFF | TGTGCCAGCGGAAGGGTGTACGACACTGAAGCTTTCTTT
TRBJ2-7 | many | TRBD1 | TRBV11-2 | CASGMTGTGLVRQYF | TGTGCCAGCGGCATGACCGGGACAGGCCTTGTTCGGCAGTACTTC
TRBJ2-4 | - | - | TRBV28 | CASSGAGLAKNIQYF | TGTGCCAGCAGTGGGGCAGGGCTAGCCAAAAACATTCAGTACTTC
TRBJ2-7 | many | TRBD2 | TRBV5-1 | CASSFGVLAGGQIYEQYF | TGCGCCAGCAGCTTCGGAGTCCTAGCGGGAGGGCAGATCTACGAGCAGTACTTC
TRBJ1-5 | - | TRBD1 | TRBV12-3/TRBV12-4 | CASAGTENQPQHF | TGTGCCAGTGCCGGGACAGAGAATCAGCCCCAGCATTTT
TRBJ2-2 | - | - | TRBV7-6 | CASSPAGATGELFF | TGTGCCAGCAGCCCGGCGGGGGCCACCGGGGAGCTGTTTTTT
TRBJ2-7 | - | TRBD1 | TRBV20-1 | CSARDSGQGVPYEQYF | TGCAGTGCTAGAGATTCCGGACAGGGGGTCCCCTACGAGCAGTACTTC
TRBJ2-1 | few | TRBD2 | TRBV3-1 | CASGGLAGANEQFF | TGTGCCAGCGGGGGACTAGCGGGAGCCAATGAGCAGTTCTTC
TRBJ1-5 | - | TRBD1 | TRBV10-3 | CAISELGTGGSRNQPQHF | TGTGCCATCAGTGAGTTGGGGACAGGGGGCTCCCGCAATCAGCCCCAGCATTTT
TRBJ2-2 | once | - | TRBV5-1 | CASSLSGQNTGELFF | TGCGCCAGCAGCTTGAGTGGGCAGAACACCGGGGAGCTGTTTTTT
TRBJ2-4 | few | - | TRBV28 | CASTLTGLAGIQYF | TGTGCCAGCACCCTGACAGGGCTAGCGGGCATTCAGTACTTC
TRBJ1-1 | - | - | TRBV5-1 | CASSLIGVESTEAFF | TGCGCCAGCAGCTTGATCGGGGTGGAAAGCACTGAAGCTTTCTTT
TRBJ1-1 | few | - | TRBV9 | CASSKTAYTEAFF | TGTGCCAGCAGCAAAACAGCGTACACTGAAGCTTTCTTT
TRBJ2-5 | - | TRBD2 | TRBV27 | CASSTSGTRGFTKTQYF | TGTGCCAGCAGTACATCCGGGACTAGGGGGTTCACGAAGACCCAGTACTTC
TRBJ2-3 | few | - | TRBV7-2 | CASSYYVSDTQYF | TGTGCCAGCAGCTACTATGTATCAGATACGCAGTATTTT
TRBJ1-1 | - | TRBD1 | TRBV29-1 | CSVGQGRTEAFF | TGCAGCGTTGGACAGGGGAGAACTGAAGCTTTCTTT
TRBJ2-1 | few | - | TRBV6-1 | CASEFRDGGFVEQFF | TGTGCCAGCGAATTCAGGGACGGAGGGTTTGTCGAGCAGTTCTTC
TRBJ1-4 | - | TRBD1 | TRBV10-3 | CAISRGQPEKLFF | TGTGCCATCAGCCGGGGACAGCCTGAAAAACTGTTTTTT
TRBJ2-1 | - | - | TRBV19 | CASSEGGSYNEQFF | TGTGCCAGTAGTGAAGGGGGCTCCTACAATGAGCAGTTCTTC
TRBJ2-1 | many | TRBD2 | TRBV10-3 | CAISETSGRVEQFF | TGTGCCATCAGTGAAACTAGCGGGAGAGTTGAGCAGTTCTTC
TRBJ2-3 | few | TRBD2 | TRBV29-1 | CSVVDREGLRDTQYF | TGCAGCGTCGTCGATCGGGAGGGCCTAAGAGATACGCAGTATTTT
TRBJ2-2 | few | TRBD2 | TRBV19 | CASSMPGRAGELFF | TGTGCCAGTAGTATGCCAGGGAGGGCCGGGGAGCTGTTTTTT
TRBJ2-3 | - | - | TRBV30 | CAWSPRRGLAHTDTQYF | TGTGCCTGGAGTCCCCGTCGGGGGTTGGCCCACACAGATACGCAGTATTTT
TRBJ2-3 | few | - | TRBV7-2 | CASSWGSGDTQYF | TGTGCCAGCAGCTGGGGCTCTGGGGATACGCAGTATTTT
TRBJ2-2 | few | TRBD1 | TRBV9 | CASSVQGANTGELFF | TGTGCCAGCAGCGTACAGGGGGCGAACACCGGGGAGCTGTTTTTT
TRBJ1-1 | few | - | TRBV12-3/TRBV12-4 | CASSRQNFEAFF | TGTGCCAGCAGTCGACAGAATTTTGAAGCTTTCTTT
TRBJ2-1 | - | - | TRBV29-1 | CSVERGAGRVRKQFF | TGCAGCGTTGAAAGGGGGGCAGGGAGGGTCAGGAAGCAGTTCTTC
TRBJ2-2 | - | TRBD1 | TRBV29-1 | CSVSPGTANTGELFF | TGCAGCGTTTCGCCCGGGACAGCGAACACCGGGGAGCTGTTTTTT
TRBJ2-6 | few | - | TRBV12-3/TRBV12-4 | CASRITGANVLTF | TGTGCCAGCAGAATCACTGGGGCCAACGTCCTGACTTTC
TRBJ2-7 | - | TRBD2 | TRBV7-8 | CASRTLAGGYEQYF | TGTGCCAGCAGGACCCTAGCGGGAGGCTACGAGCAGTACTTC
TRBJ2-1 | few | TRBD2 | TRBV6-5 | CASSYGTSGINEQFF | TGTGCCAGCAGTTACGGGACTAGCGGAATCAATGAGCAGTTCTTC
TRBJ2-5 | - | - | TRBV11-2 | CASSLSLRGRETQYF | TGTGCCAGCAGCTTAAGCCTCAGGGGTCGAGAGACCCAGTACTTC
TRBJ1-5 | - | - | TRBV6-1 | CASSESPGVNQPQHF | TGTGCCAGCAGCGAGAGCCCAGGGGTTAATCAGCCCCAGCATTTT
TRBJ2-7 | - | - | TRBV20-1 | CSASQPGAAGQYF | TGCAGTGCTAGCCAGCCCGGGGCCGCGGGGCAGTACTTC
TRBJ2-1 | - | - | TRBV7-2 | CASSLRYLDNEQFF | TGTGCCAGCAGCTTAAGATATTTGGACAATGAGCAGTTCTTC
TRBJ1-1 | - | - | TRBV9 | CASSVFYENTEAFF | TGTGCCAGCAGCGTATTTTATGAGAACACTGAAGCTTTCTTT
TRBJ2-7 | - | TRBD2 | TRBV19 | CASSLSGSGYEQYF | TGTGCCAGTAGCCTGAGCGGGAGTGGGTACGAGCAGTACTTC
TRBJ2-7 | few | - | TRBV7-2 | CASSGLYGEQYF | TGTGCCAGCAGCGGGCTATACGGCGAGCAGTACTTC
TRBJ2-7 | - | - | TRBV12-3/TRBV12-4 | CASSLYSESYEQYF | TGTGCCAGCAGTTTGTACAGTGAATCCTACGAGCAGTACTTC
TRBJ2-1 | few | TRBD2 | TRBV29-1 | CSVRTAGGPDNEQFF | TGCAGCGTCAGGACAGCGGGAGGGCCTGACAATGAGCAGTTCTTC
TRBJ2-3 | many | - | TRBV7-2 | CASSPQSRSTDTQYF | TGTGCCAGCAGCCCCCAGTCCCGGTCCACAGATACGCAGTATTTT
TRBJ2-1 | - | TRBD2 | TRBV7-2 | CASRPGGIGGSYNEQFF | TGTGCCAGCAGACCAGGTGGAATCGGGGGGTCCTACAATGAGCAGTTCTTC
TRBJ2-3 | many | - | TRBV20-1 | CSARDTSTDTQYF | TGCAGTGCCAGGGACACTAGCACAGATACGCAGTATTTT
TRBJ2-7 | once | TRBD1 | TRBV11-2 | CASSSRLGQGLNEQYF | TGTGCCAGCAGCTCCAGACTTGGACAGGGTTTGAACGAGCAGTACTTC
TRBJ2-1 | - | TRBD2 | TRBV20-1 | CSARKASGSYSEQFF | TGCAGTGCTAGAAAGGCTAGCGGGAGTTACAGTGAGCAGTTCTTC
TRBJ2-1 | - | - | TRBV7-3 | CASSIGYYNEQFF | TGTGCCAGCAGCATTGGCTATTACAATGAGCAGTTCTTC
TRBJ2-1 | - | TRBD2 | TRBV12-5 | CASGLWAGTSGRAPNEQFF | TGTGCTAGTGGTTTGTGGGCCGGGACTAGCGGGAGGGCGCCCAATGAGCAGTTCTTC